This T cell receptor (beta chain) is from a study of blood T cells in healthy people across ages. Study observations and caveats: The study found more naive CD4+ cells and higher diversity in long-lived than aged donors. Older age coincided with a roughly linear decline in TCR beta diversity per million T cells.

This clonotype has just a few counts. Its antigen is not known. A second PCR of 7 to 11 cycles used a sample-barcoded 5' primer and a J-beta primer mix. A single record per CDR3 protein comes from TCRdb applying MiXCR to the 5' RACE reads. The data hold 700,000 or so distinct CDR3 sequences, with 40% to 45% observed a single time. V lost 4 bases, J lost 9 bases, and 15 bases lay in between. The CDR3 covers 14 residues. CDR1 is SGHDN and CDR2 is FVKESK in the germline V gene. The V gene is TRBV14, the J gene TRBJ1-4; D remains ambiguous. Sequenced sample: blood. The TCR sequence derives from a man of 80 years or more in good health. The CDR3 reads CASSPRVGPQKLFF. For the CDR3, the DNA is TGTGCCAGCAGCCCACGGGTCGGCCCCCAAAAACTGTTTTTT.